Below, one TCR beta chain is given with its context. This sample was taken from a study of radiotherapy plus CTLA-4 blockade in lung cancer. Generated by immunoSEQ multiplex PCR, the TCRdb table keeps only in-frame clones and is missing some. The sample gives 40,000 to 50,000 clones, 75% to 85% of which show up once; 3.3% is in the top ten. Germline V gene sequence: CDR1 SGHDT, CDR2 YYEEEE. The CDR3 runs 13 residues. With 1 base removed from V and 7 bases from J, the gap between germline ends came to 11 bases. Source: peripheral blood, taken from a patient treated with radiotherapy plus ipilimumab. This receptor was taken from a human donor with non-small cell lung cancer who had stable disease on radiotherapy plus ipilimumab. This chain connects TRBV5-6 to TRBJ2-5; a weak D match, TRBD2 (6 bases). The CDR3 bases are TGTGCCAGCAGCTTGAGGATGGAGGGGACCCAGTACTTC. Amino acid sequence: CASSLRMEGTQYF.